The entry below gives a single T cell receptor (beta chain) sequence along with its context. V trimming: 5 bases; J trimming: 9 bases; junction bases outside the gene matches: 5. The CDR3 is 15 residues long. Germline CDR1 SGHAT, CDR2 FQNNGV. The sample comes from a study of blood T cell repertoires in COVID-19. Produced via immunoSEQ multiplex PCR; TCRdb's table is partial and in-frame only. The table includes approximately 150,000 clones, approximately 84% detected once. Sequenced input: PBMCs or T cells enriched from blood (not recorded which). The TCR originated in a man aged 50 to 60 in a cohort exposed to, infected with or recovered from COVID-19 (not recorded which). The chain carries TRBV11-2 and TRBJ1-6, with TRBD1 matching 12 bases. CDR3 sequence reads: CASSNWDRGPSPLHF. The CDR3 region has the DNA TGTGCCAGCAGCAACTGGGACAGGGGGCCTTCACCCCTCCACTTT. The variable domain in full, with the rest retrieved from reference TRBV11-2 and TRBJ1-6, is EAGVAQSPRYKIIEKRQSVAFWCNPISGHATLYWYQQILGQGPKLLIQFQNNGVVDDSQLPKDRFSAERLKGVDSTLKIQPAKLEDSAVYLCASSNWDRGPSPLHFGNGTRLTVT.